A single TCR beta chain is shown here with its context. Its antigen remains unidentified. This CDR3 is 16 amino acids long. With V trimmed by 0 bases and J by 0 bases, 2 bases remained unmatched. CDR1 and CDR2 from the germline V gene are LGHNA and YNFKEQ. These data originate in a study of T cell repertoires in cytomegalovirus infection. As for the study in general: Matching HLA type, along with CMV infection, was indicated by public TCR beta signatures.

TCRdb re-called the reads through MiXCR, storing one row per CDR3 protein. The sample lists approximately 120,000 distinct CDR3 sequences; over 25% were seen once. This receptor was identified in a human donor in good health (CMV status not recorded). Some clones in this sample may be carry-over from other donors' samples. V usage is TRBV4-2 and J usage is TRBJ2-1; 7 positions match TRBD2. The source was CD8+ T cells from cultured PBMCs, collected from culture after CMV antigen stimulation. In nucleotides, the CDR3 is TGTGCCAGCAGCCAAGAGAGCGGGGACTCCTACAATGAGCAGTTCTTC. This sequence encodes CASSQESGDSYNEQFF.